This TCR beta chain came from a study of breast tumors, draining lymph nodes, adjacent tissues. One entry per CDR3 protein, called by TCRdb with MiXCR from the multiplex PCR reads. The data show roughly 220,000 distinct CDR3 sequences, with roughly a third seen just once and 3% to 4% held by the top ten. This clonotype was seen ten or more times. J was trimmed by 6 bases and V by 0 bases; bases with no gene match: 7. The CDR3 has 16 amino acids. Germline V gene sequence: CDR1 SEHNR, CDR2 FQNEAQ (reference sequence). Samples came from axillary lymph nodes draining the breast cancer. The gene calls are TRBV7-9 and TRBJ1-2; the match to TRBD1 covers 10 bases. This TCR came from a female donor with breast cancer. Some clones in this sample may be carry-over from other donors' samples. Material: axillary lymph node tissue. The CDR3 region is CASSLATGTGVNGYTF. The CDR3 DNA reads as TGTGCCAGCAGCTTAGCCACCGGGACAGGGGTGAATGGCTACACCTTC.